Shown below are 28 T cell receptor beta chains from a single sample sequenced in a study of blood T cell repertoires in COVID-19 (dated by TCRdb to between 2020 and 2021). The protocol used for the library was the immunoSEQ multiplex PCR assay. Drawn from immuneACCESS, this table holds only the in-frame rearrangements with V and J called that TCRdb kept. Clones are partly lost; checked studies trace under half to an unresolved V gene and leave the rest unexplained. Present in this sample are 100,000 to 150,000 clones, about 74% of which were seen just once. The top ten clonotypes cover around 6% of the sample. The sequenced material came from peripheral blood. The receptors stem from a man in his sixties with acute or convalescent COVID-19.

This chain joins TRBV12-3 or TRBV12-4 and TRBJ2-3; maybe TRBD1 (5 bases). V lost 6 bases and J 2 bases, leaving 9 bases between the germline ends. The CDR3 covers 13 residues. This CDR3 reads CASSRVNTDTQYF. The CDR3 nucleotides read TGTGCCAGCAGCAGGGTGAACACAGATACGCAGTATTTT.

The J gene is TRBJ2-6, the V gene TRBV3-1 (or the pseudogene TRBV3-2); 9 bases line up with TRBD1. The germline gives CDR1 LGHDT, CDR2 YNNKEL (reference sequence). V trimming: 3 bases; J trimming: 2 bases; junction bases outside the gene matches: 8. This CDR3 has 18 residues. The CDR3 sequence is CASSQSDRGWAGANVLTF. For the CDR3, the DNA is TGTGCCAGCAGCCAGTCGGACAGGGGATGGGCTGGGGCCAACGTCCTGACTTTC.

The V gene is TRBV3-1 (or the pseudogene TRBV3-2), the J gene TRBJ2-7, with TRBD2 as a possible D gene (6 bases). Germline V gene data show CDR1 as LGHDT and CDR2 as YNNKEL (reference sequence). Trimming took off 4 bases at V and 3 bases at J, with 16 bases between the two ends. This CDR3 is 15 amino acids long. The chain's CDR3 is CASSPSGGMGYEQYF. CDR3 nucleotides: TGTGCCAGCAGCCCATCTGGGGGGATGGGCTACGAGCAGTACTTC.

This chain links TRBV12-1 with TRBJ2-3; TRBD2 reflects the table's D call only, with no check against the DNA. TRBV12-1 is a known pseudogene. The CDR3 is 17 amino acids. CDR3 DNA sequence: TGTGCCAGCAGCTTGGGGACTAGCGGGGCCCCCACAGATACGCAGTATTTT. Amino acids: CASSLGTSGAPTDTQYF.

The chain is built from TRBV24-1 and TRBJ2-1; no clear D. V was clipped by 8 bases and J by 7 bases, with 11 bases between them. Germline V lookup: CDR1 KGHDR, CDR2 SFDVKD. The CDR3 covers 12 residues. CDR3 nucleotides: TGTGCCACCATGGGCGAATGGAATGAGCAGTTCTTC. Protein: CATMGEWNEQFF.

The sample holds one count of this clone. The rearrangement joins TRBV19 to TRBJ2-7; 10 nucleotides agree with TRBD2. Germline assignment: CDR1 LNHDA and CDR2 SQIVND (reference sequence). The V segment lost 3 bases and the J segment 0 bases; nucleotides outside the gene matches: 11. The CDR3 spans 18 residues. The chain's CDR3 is CASSIRASGGRGSYEQYF. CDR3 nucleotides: TGTGCCAGTAGTATTCGAGCTAGCGGGGGCCGGGGCTCCTACGAGCAGTACTTC.

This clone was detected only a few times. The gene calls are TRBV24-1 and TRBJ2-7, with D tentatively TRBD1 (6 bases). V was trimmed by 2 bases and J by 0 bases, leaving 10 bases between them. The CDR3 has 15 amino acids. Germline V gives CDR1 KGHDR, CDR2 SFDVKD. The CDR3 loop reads CATSDSSGHSYEQYF. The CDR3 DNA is TGTGCCACCAGTGATTCTTCGGGACACTCCTACGAGCAGTACTTC.

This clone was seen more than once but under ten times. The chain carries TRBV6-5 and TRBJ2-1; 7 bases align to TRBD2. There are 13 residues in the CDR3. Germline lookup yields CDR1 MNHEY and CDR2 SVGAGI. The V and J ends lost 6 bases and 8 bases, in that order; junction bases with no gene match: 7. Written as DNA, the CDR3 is TGTGCCAGCAGACGGACTAGACACGATGAGCAGTTCTTC. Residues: CASRRTRHDEQFF.

The DNA for the CDR3 is TGTGCCAGCAGTATCTACAGGGAAGGTATACAAAAACTGTTTTTT. Translating gives CASSIYREGIQKLFF. This rearrangement joins TRBV27 to TRBJ1-4; D may be TRBD1 (6 bases). The CDR3 contains 15 residues. The germline V gene has CDR1 MNHEY and CDR2 SMNVEV (reference sequence). Trimming stripped 5 bases from V and 9 bases from J, with 19 bases between.

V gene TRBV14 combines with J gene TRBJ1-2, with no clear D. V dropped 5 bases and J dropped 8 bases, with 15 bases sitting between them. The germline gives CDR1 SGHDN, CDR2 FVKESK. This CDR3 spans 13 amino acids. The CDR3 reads CASSAFTESGYTF. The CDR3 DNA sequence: TGTGCCAGCAGCGCATTTACGGAGTCGGGCTACACCTTC.

In DNA form, the CDR3 reads TGTGCTAGTTCACAGGGGGTTAGCACAGATACGCAGTATTTT. It specifies CASSQGVSTDTQYF. The V and J genes are TRBV12-5 and TRBJ2-3, with 8 bases lining up with TRBD1. Per germline, CDR1 LGHNT and CDR2 FRNRAP. The CDR3 extends over 14 amino acids. The V gene end was trimmed by 8 bases and the J gene end by 0 bases; junction bases not matched to a gene: 4.

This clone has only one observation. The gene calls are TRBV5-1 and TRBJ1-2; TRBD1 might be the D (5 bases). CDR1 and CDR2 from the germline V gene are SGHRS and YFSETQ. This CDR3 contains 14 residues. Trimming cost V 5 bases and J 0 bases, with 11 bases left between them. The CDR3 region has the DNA TGCGCCAGCAGTCCGGACATTCCTAACTATGGCTACACCTTC. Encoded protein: CASSPDIPNYGYTF. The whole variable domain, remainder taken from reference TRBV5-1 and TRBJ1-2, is KAGVTQTPRYLIKTRGQQVTLSCSPISGHRSVSWYQQTPGQGLQFLFEYFSETQRNKGNFPGRFSGRQFSNSRSEMNVSTLELGDSALYLCASSPDIPNYGYTFGSGTRLTVV.

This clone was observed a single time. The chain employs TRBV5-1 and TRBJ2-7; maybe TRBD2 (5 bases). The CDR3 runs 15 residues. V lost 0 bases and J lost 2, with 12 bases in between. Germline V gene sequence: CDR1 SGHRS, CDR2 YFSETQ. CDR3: CASSLGAAQTYEQYF. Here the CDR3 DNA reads TGCGCCAGCAGCTTGGGAGCGGCGCAGACCTACGAGCAGTACTTC.

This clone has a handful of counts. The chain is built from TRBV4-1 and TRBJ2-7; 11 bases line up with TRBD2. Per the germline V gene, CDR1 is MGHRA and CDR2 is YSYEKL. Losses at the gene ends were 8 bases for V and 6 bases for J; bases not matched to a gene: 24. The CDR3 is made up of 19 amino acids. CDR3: CASRAQTGSGTSGRGEQYF. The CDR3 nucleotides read TGCGCCAGCCGGGCCCAGACAGGGAGTGGAACTAGCGGGAGAGGCGAGCAGTACTTC.

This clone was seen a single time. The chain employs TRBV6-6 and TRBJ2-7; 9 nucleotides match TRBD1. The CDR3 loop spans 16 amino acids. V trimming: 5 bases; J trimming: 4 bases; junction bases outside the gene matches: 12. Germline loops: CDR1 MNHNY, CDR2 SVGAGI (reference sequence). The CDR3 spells CASSRRRDRVNYEQYF. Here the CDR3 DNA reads TGTGCCAGCAGTCGACGCCGGGACAGGGTTAATTACGAGCAGTACTTC.

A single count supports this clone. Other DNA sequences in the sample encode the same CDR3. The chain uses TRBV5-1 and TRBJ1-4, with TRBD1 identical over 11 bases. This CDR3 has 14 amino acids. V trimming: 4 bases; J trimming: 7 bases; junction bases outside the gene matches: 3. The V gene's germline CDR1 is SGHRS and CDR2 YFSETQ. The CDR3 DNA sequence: TGCGCCAGCAGCCTAGGACAGGGGGCTGAAAAACTGTTTTTT. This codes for CASSLGQGAEKLFF.

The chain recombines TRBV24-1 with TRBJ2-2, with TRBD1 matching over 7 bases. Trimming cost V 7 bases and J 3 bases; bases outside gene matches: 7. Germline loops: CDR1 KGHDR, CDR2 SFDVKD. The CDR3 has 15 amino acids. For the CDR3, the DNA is TGTGCCACCAGCCACCGGGACAGAGACACCGGGGAGCTGTTTTTT. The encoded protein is CATSHRDRDTGELFF.

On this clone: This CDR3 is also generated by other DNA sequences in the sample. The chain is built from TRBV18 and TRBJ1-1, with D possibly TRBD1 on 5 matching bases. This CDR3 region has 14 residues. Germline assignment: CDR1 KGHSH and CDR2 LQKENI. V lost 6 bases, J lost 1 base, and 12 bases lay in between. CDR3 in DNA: TGTGCCAGCTCTCGTACAGGCGGGAACACTGAAGCTTTCTTT. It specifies CASSRTGGNTEAFF.

For the CDR3, the DNA is TGCGCCAGCAGCTTGGTAGGGACTAGCTCCTACAATGAGCAGTTCTTC. Its translation is CASSLVGTSSYNEQFF. This rearrangement joins TRBV5-1 to TRBJ2-1; 8 bases fit TRBD2. The CDR3 is 16 residues long. V lost 0 bases, J lost 0 bases, and 2 bases stayed unmatched. The germline V gene encodes CDR1 SGHRS and CDR2 YFSETQ.

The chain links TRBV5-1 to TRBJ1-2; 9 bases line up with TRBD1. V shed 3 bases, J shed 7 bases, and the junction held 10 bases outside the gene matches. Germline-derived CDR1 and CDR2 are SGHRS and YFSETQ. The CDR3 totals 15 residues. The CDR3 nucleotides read TGCGCCAGCAGCTCCGGGACAGGGTTATCGGGTGGCTACACCTTC. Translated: CASSSGTGLSGGYTF.

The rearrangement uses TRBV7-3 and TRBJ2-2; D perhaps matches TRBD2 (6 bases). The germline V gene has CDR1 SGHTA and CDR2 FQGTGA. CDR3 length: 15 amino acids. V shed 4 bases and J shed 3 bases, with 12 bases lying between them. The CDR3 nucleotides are TGTGCCAGCAGCTCCCTCGGGAGCGACACCGGGGAGCTGTTTTTT. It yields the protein CASSSLGSDTGELFF.

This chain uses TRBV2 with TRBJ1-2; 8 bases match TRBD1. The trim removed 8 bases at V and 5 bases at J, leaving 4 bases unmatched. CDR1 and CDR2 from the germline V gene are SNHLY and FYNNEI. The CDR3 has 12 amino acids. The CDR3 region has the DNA TGTGCCAGCCAACAGGGGGTATATGGCTACACCTTC. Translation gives CASQQGVYGYTF. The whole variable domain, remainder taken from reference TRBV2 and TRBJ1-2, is EPEVTQTPSHQVTQMGQEVILRCVPISNHLYFYWYRQILGQKVEFLVSFYNNEISEKSEIFDDQFSVERPDGSNFTLKIRSTKLEDSAMYFCASQQGVYGYTFGSGTRLTVV.

As DNA, the CDR3 is TGTGCCAGTAGCCCGGGGGGGTATGGCTACACCTTC. Translated, it gives CASSPGGYGYTF. The chain employs TRBV19 and TRBJ1-2; the D gene is possibly TRBD1 (5 bases). V gave up 6 bases and J gave up 5 bases, with 10 bases separating them. Germline assignment: CDR1 LNHDA and CDR2 SQIVND (reference sequence). The CDR3 is made up of 12 amino acids.

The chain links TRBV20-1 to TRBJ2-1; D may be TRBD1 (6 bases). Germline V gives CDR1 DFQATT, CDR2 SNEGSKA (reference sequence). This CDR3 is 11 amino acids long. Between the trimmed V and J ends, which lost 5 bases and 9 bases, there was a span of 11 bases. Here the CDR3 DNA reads TGCAGTGCTTACAGGGTGGGTGAGCAGTTCTTC. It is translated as CSAYRVGEQFF.

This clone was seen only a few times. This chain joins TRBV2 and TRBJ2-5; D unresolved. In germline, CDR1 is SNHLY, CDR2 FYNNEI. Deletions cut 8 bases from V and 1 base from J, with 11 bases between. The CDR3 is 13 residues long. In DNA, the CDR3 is TGTGCCAGCCGAGACGGAGTCCAAGAGACCCAGTACTTC. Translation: CASRDGVQETQYF.

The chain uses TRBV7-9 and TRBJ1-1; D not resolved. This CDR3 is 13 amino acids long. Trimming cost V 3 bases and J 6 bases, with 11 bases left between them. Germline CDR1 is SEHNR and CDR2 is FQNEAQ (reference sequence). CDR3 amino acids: CASSLPRIAEAFF. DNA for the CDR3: TGTGCCAGCAGCTTGCCGAGGATCGCTGAAGCTTTCTTT.

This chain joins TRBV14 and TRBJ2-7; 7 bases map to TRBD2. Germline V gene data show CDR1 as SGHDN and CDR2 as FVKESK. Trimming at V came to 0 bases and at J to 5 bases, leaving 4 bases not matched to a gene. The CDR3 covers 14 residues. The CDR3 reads CASSQEGLRNEQYF. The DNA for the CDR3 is TGTGCCAGCAGCCAAGAGGGACTAAGGAACGAGCAGTACTTC.

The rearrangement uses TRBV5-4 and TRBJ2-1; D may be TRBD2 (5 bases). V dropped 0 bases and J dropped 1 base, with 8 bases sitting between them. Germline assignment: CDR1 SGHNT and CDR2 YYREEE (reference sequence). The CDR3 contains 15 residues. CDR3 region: CASSLGTGSYNEQFF. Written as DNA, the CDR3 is TGTGCCAGCAGCTTGGGGACGGGGTCCTACAATGAGCAGTTCTTC.